This TCR beta chain came from a study of T cell responses to AZD1222 COVID-19 vaccine. Study-wide results and caveats: No day 14 peak samples; only post-peak repertoires were characterized.

TCRdb keeps only in-frame clones here, not all; method: immunoSEQ multiplex PCR. The sample includes 98,000 or so clones, approximately 84% seen only once; the top ten take 12% to 15%. The count of this clone is one. Its target is unknown. Germline V gene sequence: CDR1 LGHNA, CDR2 YSLEER. The CDR3 covers 16 residues. V was clipped by 5 bases and J by 4 bases, with 21 bases between them. This clonotype was obtained from an adult who received the AZD1222 COVID-19 vaccine. Sequenced here: peripheral blood, sampled 28 days after the second AZD1222 dose. The V gene is TRBV4-3, the J gene TRBJ2-7; weak D call: TRBD2 (5 bases). CDR3 coding DNA: TGCGCCAGCAGCGGGTTCAAGCCAGGTGGCGGGTACGAGCAGTACTTC. Its protein product is CASSGFKPGGGYEQYF.